This T cell receptor beta chain was recorded in a study of regulatory T cells in long-lasting Graves disease. General study findings and limits: TRBV28 was favored in persistent disease, as were TRBJ1-2 and TRBJ2-5.

Stated time point: newly diagnosed GD, antithyroid drugs for less than 3 months. The authors made the TCR library using RNA they extracted from PBMCs. This CDR3 contains 17 residues. V lost 5 bases to trimming and J lost 3 bases; unmatched junction nucleotides: 10. Building of the TCR beta libraries involved iRepertoire HTBI primers and Arm-PCR of CDR3 regions. Authors' data handling: Throughout the samples, researchers identified some 62 TRBV and about 15 TRBJ segments. TCRdb recomputed calls from the multiplex PCR reads with MiXCR, one row per CDR3 protein. The V and J calls shown here were made by TCRdb, not taken from the authors' results. The repertoire has 520,000 or so distinct CDR3 sequences, 12% of them found once; the top ten carry approximately 9%. With regard to this clonotype: What it binds is not known.

This same sample was also part of a study on T cells in Graves' hyperthyroidism and ophthalmopathy. That report notes: Most thyroid clonotypes that were expanded above 0.001 also turned up in blood.

This material consisted of peripheral blood mononuclear cells (PBMCs), taken at new diagnosis, from a patient treated with antithyroid drugs. The V call is TRBV12-3 or TRBV12-4, the J call TRBJ2-7, with 13 bases identical to TRBD2. The origin of this receptor is a woman aged 25-40 years with Graves disease. As DNA, the CDR3 is TGTGCCAGCAGTGGACTAGCGGGAGTGCCCTCCTTCTACGAGCAGTACTTC. Translation gives CASSGLAGVPSFYEQYF.